The source of this TCR beta chain is a study of response to subunit inactivated influenza vaccine. Study outcomes and limitations: With each seasonal influenza vaccination, the authors suggested, few new T cells are recruited.

This CDR3 is 14 amino acids long. CDR1 and CDR2 from the germline V gene are LNHDA and SQIVND (reference sequence). Trimming left V 5 bases short and J 3 bases short, with 14 bases between. Each CDR3 protein is one row after TCRdb ran MiXCR on the RT-PCR reads. This repertoire shows almost 600,000 distinct CDR3 sequences, roughly 15% found once; its top ten account for 11%. As for this clonotype: Its matching antigen is unknown.

The chain has TRBV19 and TRBJ2-7; TRBD2 might be the D (5 bases). Sequences were derived from PBMCs from blood, sampled 11 to 12 days after vaccination. The TCR comes from a man aged 50 to 59 who received an inactivated influenza vaccine. The CDR3 loop is CASSPRTAYYEQYF. The CDR3 DNA is TGTGCCAGTAGTCCACGGACTGCTTACTACGAGCAGTACTTC.